The following is a TCR beta chain sequence with its context. The data were obtained in a study of blood T cell repertoires in COVID-19. Across the study: The cDNA or gDNA used as material had been derived from T cells, B-cell-depleted T cells, or PBMCs.

Original handling: Using reference gene primer amplification, nucleated cell counts were estimated. The repertoire was sequenced with immunoSEQ multiplex PCR; TCRdb's copy has only in-frame clones and lacks some. V and J calls and clone size come straight from that table; D and trimming were deduced from the DNA. The sample lists 200,000 to 300,000 clones; roughly 82% were seen once. From germline, CDR1 is SGHAT and CDR2 FQNNGV. The CDR3 is made up of 18 amino acids. After removal of 1 base from V and 0 bases from J, the junction contained 6 bases not matched to a gene. The source is a man in his forties who had recovered from COVID-19. This rearrangement joins TRBV11-2 to TRBJ2-7; 13 nucleotides line up with TRBD2. Sequencing input: peripheral blood. The CDR3 loop is CASSLGTSGGSLSYEQYF. For the CDR3, the DNA is TGTGCCAGCAGCTTAGGGACTAGCGGGGGTTCCCTCTCCTACGAGCAGTACTTC.